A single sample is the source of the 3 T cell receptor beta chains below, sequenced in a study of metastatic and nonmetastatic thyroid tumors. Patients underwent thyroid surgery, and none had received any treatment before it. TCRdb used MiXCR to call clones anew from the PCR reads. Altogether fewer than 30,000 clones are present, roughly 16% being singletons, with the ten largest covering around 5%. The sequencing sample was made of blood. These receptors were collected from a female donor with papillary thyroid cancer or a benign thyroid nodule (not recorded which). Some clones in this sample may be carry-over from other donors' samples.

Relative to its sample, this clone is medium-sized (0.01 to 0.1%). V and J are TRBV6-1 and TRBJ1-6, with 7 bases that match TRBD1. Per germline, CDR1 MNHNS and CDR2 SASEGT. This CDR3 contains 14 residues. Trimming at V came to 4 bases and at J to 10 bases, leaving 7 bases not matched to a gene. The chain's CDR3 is CASSATGAESPLHF. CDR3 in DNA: TGTGCCAGCAGTGCTACAGGGGCGGAATCACCCCTCCACTTT.

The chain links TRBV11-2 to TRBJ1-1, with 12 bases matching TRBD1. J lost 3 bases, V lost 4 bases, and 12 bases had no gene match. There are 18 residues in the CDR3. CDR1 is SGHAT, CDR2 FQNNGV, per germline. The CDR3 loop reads CASSSTPPGTGGYTEAFF. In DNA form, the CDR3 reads TGTGCCAGCAGCTCGACGCCCCCAGGGACAGGGGGCTACACTGAAGCTTTCTTT.

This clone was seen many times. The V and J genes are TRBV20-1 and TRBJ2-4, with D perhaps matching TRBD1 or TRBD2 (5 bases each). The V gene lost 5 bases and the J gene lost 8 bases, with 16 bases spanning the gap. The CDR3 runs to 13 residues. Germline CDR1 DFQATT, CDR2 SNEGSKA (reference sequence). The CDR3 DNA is TGCAGTGCTGAGGACTCGCTAGGGGACATTCAGTACTTC. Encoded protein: CSAEDSLGDIQYF.